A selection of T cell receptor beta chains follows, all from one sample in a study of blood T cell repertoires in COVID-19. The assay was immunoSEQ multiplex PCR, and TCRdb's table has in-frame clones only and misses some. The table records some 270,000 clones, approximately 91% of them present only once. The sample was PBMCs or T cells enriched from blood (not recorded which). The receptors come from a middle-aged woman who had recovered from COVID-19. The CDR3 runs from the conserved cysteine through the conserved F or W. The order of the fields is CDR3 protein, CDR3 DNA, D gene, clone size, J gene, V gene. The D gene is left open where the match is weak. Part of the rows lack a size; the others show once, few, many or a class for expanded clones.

CASSLGHQMSEQYF TGTGCCAGCAGCTTGGGGCACCAGATGAGCGAGCAGTACTTC . . TRBJ2-7 TRBV7-2
CASSLTRVAGTYEQFF TGTGCCAGCAGCTTAACGAGGGTAGCGGGCACTTATGAGCAGTTCTTC TRBD2 . TRBJ2-1 TRBV7-3
CASSLTGEDSNQPQHF TGTGCCAGCAGCTTGACAGGGGAAGATAGCAATCAGCCCCAGCATTTT TRBD1 . TRBJ1-5 TRBV5-6
CASSQEEGKGYEQYF TGCGCCAGCAGCCAAGAGGAGGGGAAGGGCTACGAGCAGTACTTC . . TRBJ2-7 TRBV4-3
CASSPGQGGGTGELFF TGTGCCAGCAGCCCGGGACAGGGGGGAGGAACCGGGGAGCTGTTTTTT TRBD1 . TRBJ2-2 TRBV7-9
CASSSRTGGNTEAFF TGTGCCAGTAGTTCCCGGACAGGGGGAAACACTGAAGCTTTCTTT TRBD1 . TRBJ1-1 TRBV19
CASSPWGREKEKLFF TGTGCCAGCAGTCCCTGGGGAAGGGAGAAGGAAAAACTGTTTTTT . . TRBJ1-4 TRBV27
CASSLWTGANYGYTF TGTGCCAGCAGCTTGTGGACAGGGGCGAACTATGGCTACACCTTC TRBD1 . TRBJ1-2 TRBV7-2
CASSSTGASSYEQYF TGCGCCAGCAGTTCAACAGGGGCATCCTCCTACGAGCAGTACTTC TRBD1 . TRBJ2-7 TRBV10-2
CASSIPRGVGTEAFF TGTGCCAGCAGTATCCCCCGGGGGGTCGGAACTGAAGCTTTCTTT . . TRBJ1-1 TRBV2
CASRSSPRDRGPYNEQFF TGTGCCAGCAGATCCTCCCCCCGGGACAGGGGACCCTACAATGAGCAGTTCTTC TRBD1 . TRBJ2-1 TRBV7-9
CASSLREIKASPLHF TGCGCCAGCAGCTTGCGGGAAATCAAGGCTTCACCCCTCCACTTT . . TRBJ1-6 TRBV5-1
CASSKLAGELFF TGTGCCAGCAGTAAACTAGCGGGGGAGCTGTTTTTT TRBD2 . TRBJ2-2 TRBV6-2/TRBV6-3
CASSLTGISETQYF TGTGCCAGCAGCTTGACAGGGATCTCGGAGACCCAGTACTTC TRBD1 . TRBJ2-5 TRBV7-3
CSARQGYGYTF TGCAGTGCTAGGCAGGGCTATGGCTACACCTTC . . TRBJ1-2 TRBV20-1
CASSLAGTGTETQYF TGTGCCAGCAGCTTAGCGGGGACAGGTACAGAGACCCAGTACTTC TRBD1 . TRBJ2-5 TRBV7-2
CASSLDRGVEAFF TGTGCCAGCAGCTTAGACAGGGGTGTTGAAGCTTTCTTT TRBD1 . TRBJ1-1 TRBV7-8
CASSQGTDVSGNTIYF TGCGCCAGCAGCCAGGGTACAGATGTCTCTGGAAACACCATATATTTT . . TRBJ1-3 TRBV4-3
CAISPGGNEQFF TGTGCCATCAGCCCCGGAGGCAATGAGCAGTTCTTC . . TRBJ2-1 TRBV10-3
CASSTRTSGRVGDTQYF TGTGCCAGCAGCACCCGGACTAGCGGGAGAGTGGGAGATACGCAGTATTTT TRBD2 . TRBJ2-3 TRBV5-6
CASSHHETRRPNTEAFF TGCGCCAGCAGTCACCATGAAACCAGGAGGCCGAACACTGAAGCTTTCTTT . . TRBJ1-1 TRBV4-1
CASSLEGTVASYNEQFF TGTGCCAGCAGCTTGGAAGGGACAGTCGCATCCTACAATGAGCAGTTCTTC TRBD1 . TRBJ2-1 TRBV5-5
CASSPTLAGGPNEQFF TGTGCCAGCAGCCCCACACTAGCGGGAGGACCCAATGAGCAGTTCTTC TRBD2 . TRBJ2-1 TRBV7-3
CASWGQGDEQYF TGTGCCAGCTGGGGCCAGGGGGACGAGCAGTACTTC TRBD1 . TRBJ2-7 TRBV6-5
CASSQDWSGNTIYF TGTGCCAGCAGCCAAGATTGGAGTGGAAACACCATATATTTT . once TRBJ1-3 TRBV3-1/TRBV3-2
CASSGTGGERYTF TGTGCCAGCAGTGGGACAGGAGGTGAGCGCTACACCTTC TRBD1 . TRBJ1-2 TRBV2
CATAEGFGGEQYF TGTGCCACCGCCGAGGGGTTCGGGGGTGAGCAGTACTTC . . TRBJ2-7 TRBV18
CASNHREGNSPLHF TGTGCCAGTAACCACAGGGAAGGAAATTCACCCCTCCACTTT . . TRBJ1-6 TRBV19
CASSQEEGGAYEQYF TGCGCCAGCAGCCAAGAGGAGGGGGGGGCCTACGAGCAGTACTTC . . TRBJ2-7 TRBV4-3
CATNRHPWGANVLTF TGTGCCACCAACAGACATCCTTGGGGGGCCAACGTCCTGACTTTC . . TRBJ2-6 TRBV24-1
CASSGQEINGYTF TGTGCCAGCTCAGGACAGGAGATAAATGGCTACACCTTC TRBD1 . TRBJ1-2 TRBV18
CASKGTSGGYEQYF TGTGCCAGCAAAGGGACTAGCGGGGGTTACGAGCAGTACTTC TRBD2 . TRBJ2-7 TRBV6-5
CASSFGGTYGYTF TGTGCCAGCAGCTTTGGGGGCACGTATGGCTACACCTTC . . TRBJ1-2 TRBV5-8
CASSDWDRAFHGYTF TGTGCCAGCAGTGACTGGGACAGGGCGTTTCATGGCTACACCTTC TRBD1 . TRBJ1-2 TRBV25-1
CASSPGDRGREGNEQFF TGTGCCAGCAGCCCGGGGGACAGGGGGCGTGAGGGCAATGAGCAGTTCTTC TRBD1 . TRBJ2-1 TRBV7-6
CASSLNTNSYEQYF TGCGCCAGCAGCTTAAACACTAACTCCTACGAGCAGTACTTC . . TRBJ2-7 TRBV5-1
CASSPGDLNTEAFF TGTGCCAGCTCACCGGGAGACTTGAACACTGAAGCTTTCTTT . . TRBJ1-1 TRBV18
CASSRRTRSSGNTIYF TGTGCCAGCAGCCGGAGGACGAGGAGCTCTGGAAACACCATATATTTT . . TRBJ1-3 TRBV5-4
CASRKRSQPQHF TGTGCCAGCAGAAAGAGAAGCCAGCCCCAGCATTTT . once TRBJ1-5 TRBV21-1
CASSLGHLTEAFF TGTGCCAGCAGCCTAGGACACCTCACTGAAGCTTTCTTT . . TRBJ1-1 TRBV5-4
CASSEIGGASRGELFF TGCGCCAGCAGTGAAATCGGGGGGGCCAGTAGAGGGGAGCTGTTTTTT TRBD2 . TRBJ2-2 TRBV10-2
CATSPGTHEQYF TGTGCCACCTCCCCGGGAACCCACGAGCAGTACTTC . . TRBJ2-7 TRBV24-1